This T cell receptor (beta chain) was found in a study of T cell responses to AZD1222 COVID-19 vaccine. Clones were read by immunoSEQ multiplex PCR, and TCRdb kept only the in-frame ones, dropping some. The table shows 100,000 to 150,000 clones, with 80% to 95% occurring only once. Between the trimmed V and J ends, which lost 3 bases and 2 bases, there was a span of 6 bases. The CDR3 extends over 14 amino acids. Germline CDR1 is SGHRS and CDR2 is YFSETQ. The chain combines TRBV5-1 with TRBJ2-6, with unresolved D. The source is an adult in good health. The input for sequencing was peripheral blood, taken on day 0 of AZD1222 vaccination. CDR3 sequence reads: CASSSRAGANVLTF. As DNA, the CDR3 is TGCGCCAGCAGCTCCCGGGCTGGGGCCAACGTCCTGACTTTC.